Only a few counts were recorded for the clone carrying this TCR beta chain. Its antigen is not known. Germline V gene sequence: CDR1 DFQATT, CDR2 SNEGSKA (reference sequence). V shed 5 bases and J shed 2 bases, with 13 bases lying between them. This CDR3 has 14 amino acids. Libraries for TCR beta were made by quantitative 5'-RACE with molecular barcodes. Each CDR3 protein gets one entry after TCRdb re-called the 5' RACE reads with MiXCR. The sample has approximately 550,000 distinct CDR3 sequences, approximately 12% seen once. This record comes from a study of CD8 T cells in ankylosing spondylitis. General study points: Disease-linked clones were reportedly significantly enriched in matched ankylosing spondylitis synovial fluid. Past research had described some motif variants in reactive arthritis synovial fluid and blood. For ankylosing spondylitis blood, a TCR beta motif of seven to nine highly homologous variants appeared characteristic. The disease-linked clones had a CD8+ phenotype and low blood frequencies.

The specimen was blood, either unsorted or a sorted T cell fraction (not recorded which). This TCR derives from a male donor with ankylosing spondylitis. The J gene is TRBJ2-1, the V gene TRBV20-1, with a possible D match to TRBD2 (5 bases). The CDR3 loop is CSAYTGGTYNEQFF. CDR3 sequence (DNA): TGCAGTGCTTACACCGGAGGTACCTACAATGAGCAGTTCTTC.